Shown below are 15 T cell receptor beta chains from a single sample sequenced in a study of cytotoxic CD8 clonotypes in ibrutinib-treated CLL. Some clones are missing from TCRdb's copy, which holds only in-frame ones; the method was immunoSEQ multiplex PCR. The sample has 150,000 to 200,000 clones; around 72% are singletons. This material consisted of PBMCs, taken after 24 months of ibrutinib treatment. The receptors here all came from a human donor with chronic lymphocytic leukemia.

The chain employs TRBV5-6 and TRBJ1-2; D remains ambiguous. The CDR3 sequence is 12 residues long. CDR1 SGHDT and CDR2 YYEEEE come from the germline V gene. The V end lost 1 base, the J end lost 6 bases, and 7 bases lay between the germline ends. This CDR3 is CASSLSGDGYTF. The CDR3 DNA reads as TGTGCCAGCAGCTTGAGTGGTGATGGCTACACCTTC.

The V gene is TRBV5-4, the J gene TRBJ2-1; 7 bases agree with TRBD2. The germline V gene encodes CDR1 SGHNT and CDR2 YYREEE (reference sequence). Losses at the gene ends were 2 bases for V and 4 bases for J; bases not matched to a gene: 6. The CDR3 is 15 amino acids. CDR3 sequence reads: CASSFSASGYNEQFF. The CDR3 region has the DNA TGTGCCAGCAGCTTTTCCGCTAGCGGATACAATGAGCAGTTCTTC.

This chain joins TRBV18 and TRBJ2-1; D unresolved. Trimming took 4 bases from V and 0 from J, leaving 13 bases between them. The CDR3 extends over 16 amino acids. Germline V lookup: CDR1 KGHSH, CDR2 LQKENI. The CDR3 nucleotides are TGTGCCAGCTCACTTAAAAGTGTCAGCTCCTACAATGAGCAGTTCTTC. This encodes CASSLKSVSSYNEQFF.

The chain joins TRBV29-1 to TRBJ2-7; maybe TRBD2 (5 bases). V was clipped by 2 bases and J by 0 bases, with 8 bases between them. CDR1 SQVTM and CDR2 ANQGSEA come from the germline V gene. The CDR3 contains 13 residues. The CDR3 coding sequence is TGCAGCGTTGAATTGGGGAGCTCCTACGAGCAGTACTTC. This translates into CSVELGSSYEQYF.

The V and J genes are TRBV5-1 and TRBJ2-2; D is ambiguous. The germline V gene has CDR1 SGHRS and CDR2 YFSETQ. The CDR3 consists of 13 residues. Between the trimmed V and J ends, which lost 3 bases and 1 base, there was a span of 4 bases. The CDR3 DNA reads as TGCGCCAGCAGCTCCAAGAACACCGGGGAGCTGTTTTTT. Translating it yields CASSSKNTGELFF.

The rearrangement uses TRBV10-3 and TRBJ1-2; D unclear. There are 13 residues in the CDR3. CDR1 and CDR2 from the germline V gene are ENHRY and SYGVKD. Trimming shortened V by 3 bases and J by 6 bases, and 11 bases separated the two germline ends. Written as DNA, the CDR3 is TGTGCCATCAGTGAAACAGAAGGAAATGGCTACACCTTC. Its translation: CAISETEGNGYTF.

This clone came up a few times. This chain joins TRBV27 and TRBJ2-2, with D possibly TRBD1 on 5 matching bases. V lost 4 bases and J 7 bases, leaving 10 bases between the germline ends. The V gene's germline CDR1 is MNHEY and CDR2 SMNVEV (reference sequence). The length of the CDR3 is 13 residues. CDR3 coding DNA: TGTGCCAGCAGTTGGAAGGGGTACGGGGAGCTGTTTTTT. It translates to CASSWKGYGELFF.

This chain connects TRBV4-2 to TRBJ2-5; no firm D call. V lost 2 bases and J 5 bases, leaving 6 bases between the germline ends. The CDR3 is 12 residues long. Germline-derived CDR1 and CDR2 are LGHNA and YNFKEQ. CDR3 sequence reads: CASSQTSETQYF. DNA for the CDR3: TGTGCCAGCAGCCAAACGAGTGAGACCCAGTACTTC.

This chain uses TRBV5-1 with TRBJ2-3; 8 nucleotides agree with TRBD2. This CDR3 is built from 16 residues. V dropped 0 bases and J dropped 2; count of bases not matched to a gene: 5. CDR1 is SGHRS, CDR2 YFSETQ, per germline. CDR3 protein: CASSLAAAGVTDTQYF. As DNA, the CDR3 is TGCGCCAGCAGCTTGGCGGCAGCGGGAGTCACAGATACGCAGTATTTT.

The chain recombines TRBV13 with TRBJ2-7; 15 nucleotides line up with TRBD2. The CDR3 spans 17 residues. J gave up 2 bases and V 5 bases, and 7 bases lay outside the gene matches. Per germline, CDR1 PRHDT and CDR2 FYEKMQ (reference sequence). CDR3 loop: CASSIEGLAGGPYEQYF. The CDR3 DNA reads TGTGCCAGCAGCATAGAAGGACTAGCGGGAGGGCCCTACGAGCAGTACTTC.

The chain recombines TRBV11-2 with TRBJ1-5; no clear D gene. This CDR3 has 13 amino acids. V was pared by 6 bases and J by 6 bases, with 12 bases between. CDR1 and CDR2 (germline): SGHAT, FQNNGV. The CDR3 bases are TGTGCCAGCAGTCTGCGTAAGGGTCAGCCCCAGCATTTT. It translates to CASSLRKGQPQHF.

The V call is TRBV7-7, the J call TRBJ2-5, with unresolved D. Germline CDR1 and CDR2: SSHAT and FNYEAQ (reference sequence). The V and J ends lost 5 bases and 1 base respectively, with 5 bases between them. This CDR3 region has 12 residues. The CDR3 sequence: CASSEGQETQYF. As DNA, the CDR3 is TGTGCCAGCAGCGAAGGCCAAGAGACCCAGTACTTC.

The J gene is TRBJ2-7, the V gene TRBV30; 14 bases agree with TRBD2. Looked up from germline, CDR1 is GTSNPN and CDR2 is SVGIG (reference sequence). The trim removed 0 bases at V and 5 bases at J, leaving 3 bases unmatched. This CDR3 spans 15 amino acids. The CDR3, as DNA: TGTGCCTGGAGTGTTGGACTAGCGGGAGGTGACGAGCAGTACTTC. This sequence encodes CAWSVGLAGGDEQYF.

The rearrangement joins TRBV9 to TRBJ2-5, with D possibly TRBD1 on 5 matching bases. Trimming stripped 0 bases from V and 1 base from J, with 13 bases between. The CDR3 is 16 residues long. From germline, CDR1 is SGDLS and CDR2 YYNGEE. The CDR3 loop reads CASSVVDSRTQETQYF. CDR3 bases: TGTGCCAGCAGCGTAGTAGACAGCCGTACCCAAGAGACCCAGTACTTC.

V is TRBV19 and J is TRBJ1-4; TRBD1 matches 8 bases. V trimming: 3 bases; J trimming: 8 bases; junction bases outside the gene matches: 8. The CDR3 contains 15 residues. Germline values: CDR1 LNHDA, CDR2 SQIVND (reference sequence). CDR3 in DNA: TGTGCCAGTAGTATCAGGGGGCAACGGGGGGAAAAACTGTTTTTT. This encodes CASSIRGQRGEKLFF.